The rows below give T cell receptor beta chains drawn from one sample of a study of T cell responses to AZD1222 COVID-19 vaccine. The protocol was immunoSEQ multiplex PCR, while the TCRdb copy is restricted to in-frame clones and leaves out a portion. This sample has about 130,000 clones; about nine tenths occur once, and the top ten carry 6.9%. The sequencing here drew on peripheral blood, taken on day 0 of AZD1222 vaccination. These receptors were obtained from an adult in good health. The CDR3 runs from the conserved cysteine through the conserved F or W. D genes are given only for firm matches. A row's size may be missing; if present it is once, few, many or a size class.

abundance,len,d_gene,v_gene,j_gene,CDR3nt,CDR3aa
NA,15,NA,TRBV5-4,TRBJ1-6,TGTGCCAGCAGCAAATTGACAGACAGTTTAGACCCCCTCCACTTT,CASSKLTDSLDPLHF
NA,15,NA,TRBV28,TRBJ2-2,TGTGCCAGCAGTTTATGGACACCTGGTACCGGGGAGCTGTTTTTT,CASSLWTPGTGELFF
NA,12,NA,TRBV30,TRBJ1-1,TGTGCCTGGAGACAGGGGAACACTGAAGCTTTCTTT,CAWRQGNTEAFF
once,15,NA,TRBV27,TRBJ1-5,TGTGCCAGCAGTTTCTCTTTTGGGTCAAATCAGCCCCAGCATTTT,CASSFSFGSNQPQHF
NA,14,NA,TRBV28,TRBJ1-2,TGTGCCAGCAGCAACCCGGGACCAAGGTATGGCTACACCTTC,CASSNPGPRYGYTF
NA,15,NA,TRBV6-5,TRBJ2-4,TGTGCCAGCAGTAACGGGGGCACTGCCAAAAACATTCAGTACTTC,CASSNGGTAKNIQYF
once,14,NA,TRBV6-6,TRBJ1-6,TGTGCCAGCAGTTACGCCCTGGGGTATTCACCCCTCCACTTT,CASSYALGYSPLHF
NA,14,TRBD1,TRBV5-1,TRBJ1-6,TGCGCCAGCAGCTCCGGGACAGGCAATTCACCCCTCCACTTT,CASSSGTGNSPLHF
NA,17,TRBD1,TRBV12-5,TRBJ1-5,TGTGCTAGTGCCCAAATTCTCGGACAGGGGGCGGATCAGCCCCAGCATTTT,CASAQILGQGADQPQHF
few,12,NA,TRBV12-3/TRBV12-4,TRBJ1-1,TGTGCCAGCAGTTTCCTGAACACTGAAGCTTTCTTT,CASSFLNTEAFF
NA,11,NA,TRBV6-5,TRBJ2-2,TGTGCCAGCGGGGCTAATGGGGAGCTGTTTTTT,CASGANGELFF
NA,13,NA,TRBV9,TRBJ1-1,TGTGCCAGCAGCGTAGTAGGGTCCCCTGAAGCTTTCTTT,CASSVVGSPEAFF
NA,16,NA,TRBV4-2,TRBJ2-5,TGTGCCAGCAGCCTATTGGCACTAGCCGACCAAGAGACCCAGTACTTC,CASSLLALADQETQYF
NA,13,NA,TRBV7-2,TRBJ2-7,TGTGCCAGCAGCTTGAAGGGTACCTACGAGCAGTACTTC,CASSLKGTYEQYF
NA,13,TRBD1,TRBV5-1,TRBJ1-2,TGCGCCAGCAGCTCCACAGGGGACTATGGCTACACCTTC,CASSSTGDYGYTF
NA,17,NA,TRBV15,TRBJ2-6,TGTGCCACCGTCAATGCCCAGGGGTACTCCGGGGCCAACGTCCTGACTTTC,CATVNAQGYSGANVLTF
NA,19,TRBD2,TRBV30,TRBJ2-2,TGTGCCTGGAGTTCGCCGGGACTAGCGGGGGGGTTGAACACCGGGGAGCTGTTTTTT,CAWSSPGLAGGLNTGELFF
NA,16,NA,TRBV28,TRBJ1-3,TGTGCCAGCAGTTTTGATGGGGGGAGCTCTGGAAACACCATATATTTT,CASSFDGGSSGNTIYF
NA,16,NA,TRBV7-9,TRBJ1-1,TGTGCCAGCAGCTTAGGCATTGGCGGAGCGAACACTGAAGCTTTCTTT,CASSLGIGGANTEAFF
NA,14,NA,TRBV28,TRBJ1-2,TGTGCCAGCAGTTTCTCAGAAGCTAACTATGGCTACACCTTC,CASSFSEANYGYTF
NA,15,TRBD1,TRBV6-2/TRBV6-3,TRBJ1-6,TGTGCCAGCAGTTCGGAGACAGGGGGGAATTCACCCCTCCACTTT,CASSSETGGNSPLHF
once,18,TRBD2,TRBV4-3,TRBJ2-7,TGCGCCAGCAGCCAACAGCGGGGACTTGCGGGGATATACTACGAGCAGTACTTC,CASSQQRGLAGIYYEQYF
NA,11,NA,TRBV6-5,TRBJ2-5,TGTGCCAGCTCTGAGGTGGAGACCCAGTACTTC,CASSEVETQYF
NA,16,TRBD2,TRBV6-6,TRBJ2-2,TGTGCCAGCAGTTGGCTGGGACTAGCGGGCTCCGGGGAGCTGTTTTTT,CASSWLGLAGSGELFF
NA,15,NA,TRBV9,TRBJ2-7,TGTGCCAGCAGCCTCCAATGGGGGCCATCCTACGAGCAGTACTTC,CASSLQWGPSYEQYF
NA,15,TRBD1,TRBV18,TRBJ2-7,TGTGCCAGCTCACCCGGGACAGCGAGCTCCTACGAGCAGTACTTC,CASSPGTASSYEQYF
once,14,NA,TRBV7-8,TRBJ2-1,TGTGCCAGCAGCTTTATACGGGAAGGGAATGAGCAGTTCTTC,CASSFIREGNEQFF
NA,15,NA,TRBV13,TRBJ1-6,TGTGCCAGCAGCTTATCACAGAACCTTAATTCACCCCTCCACTTT,CASSLSQNLNSPLHF
once,11,NA,TRBV10-3,TRBJ1-1,TGTGCCACTATGTTGGGCACTGAAGCTTTCTTT,CATMLGTEAFF
few,14,NA,TRBV7-9,TRBJ1-1,TGTGCCAGCAGACGAGTGATGGGTACCACTGAAGCTTTCTTT,CASRRVMGTTEAFF
NA,17,TRBD2,TRBV19,TRBJ2-4,TGTGCCAGTAGTACCTGGACTAGCGGGGGGGCCAAAAACATTCAGTACTTC,CASSTWTSGGAKNIQYF
NA,15,TRBD1,TRBV19,TRBJ1-5,TGTGCCAGTAGCTCAGGGGGGTTTAGCAATCAGCCCCAGCATTTT,CASSSGGFSNQPQHF
NA,15,NA,TRBV15,TRBJ2-7,TGTGCCACCAGCAGAGGCGGGCGCTACTCCTACGAGCAGTACTTC,CATSRGGRYSYEQYF
NA,14,NA,TRBV5-1,TRBJ2-4,TGCGCCAGCAGCTTGGGACAGGCGCTAAACATTCAGTACTTC,CASSLGQALNIQYF
NA,14,NA,TRBV5-1,TRBJ2-7,TGCGCCAGCAGCTTGATAGGGGGTGTATACGAGCAGTACTTC,CASSLIGGVYEQYF
NA,14,TRBD1,TRBV7-2,TRBJ1-4,TGTGCCAGCAGCCTGGACAGGGTACAGGAAAAACTGTTTTTT,CASSLDRVQEKLFF
once,13,NA,TRBV18,TRBJ1-2,TGTGCCAGCTCACCGACCGATAACTATGGCTACACCTTC,CASSPTDNYGYTF
NA,14,NA,TRBV6-5,TRBJ1-2,TGTGCCAGCGTTGGACCGCTCTCGGCGGGTAGCTACACCTTC,CASVGPLSAGSYTF
NA,11,NA,TRBV30,TRBJ2-5,TGTGCCTGGAGTTTAGGAGAGACCCAGTACTTC,CAWSLGETQYF
NA,14,NA,TRBV3-1/TRBV3-2,TRBJ1-4,TGTGCCAGCACCAAGCAGGGAGGAGACGAAAAACTGTTTTTT,CASTKQGGDEKLFF
NA,14,NA,TRBV28,TRBJ2-2,TGTGCCAGCAGTCCCGCGGGTTCAGGCGGGGAGCTGTTTTTT,CASSPAGSGGELFF
NA,12,NA,TRBV7-9,TRBJ1-5,TGTGCCAGCAGCCGGGACCGAGAGCCCCAGCATTTT,CASSRDREPQHF
NA,14,NA,TRBV30,TRBJ1-6,TGTGCCTGGAGTAGCAGGGGAAGTAATTCACCCCTCCACTTT,CAWSSRGSNSPLHF
NA,14,NA,TRBV18,TRBJ1-2,TGTGCCAGCTCACCGGGGCAGGTGGCTGGAGGCTACACCTTC,CASSPGQVAGGYTF
NA,12,TRBD1,TRBV6-5,TRBJ2-7,TGTGCCAGCAGAGACCACAGGGGCGAGCAGTACTTC,CASRDHRGEQYF